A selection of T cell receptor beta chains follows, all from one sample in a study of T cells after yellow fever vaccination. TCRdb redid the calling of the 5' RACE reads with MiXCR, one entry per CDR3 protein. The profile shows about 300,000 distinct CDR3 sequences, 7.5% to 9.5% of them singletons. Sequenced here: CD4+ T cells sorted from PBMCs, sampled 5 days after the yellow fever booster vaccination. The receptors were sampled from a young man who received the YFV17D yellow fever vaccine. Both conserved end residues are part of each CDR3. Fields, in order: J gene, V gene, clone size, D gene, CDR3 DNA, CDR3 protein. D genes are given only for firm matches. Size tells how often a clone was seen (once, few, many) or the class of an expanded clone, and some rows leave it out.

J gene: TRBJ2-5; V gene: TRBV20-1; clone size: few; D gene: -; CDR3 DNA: TGCGGATGCCGGCCTAGGGCAGGCCAAGAGACCCAGTACTTC; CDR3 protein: CGCRPRAGQETQYF
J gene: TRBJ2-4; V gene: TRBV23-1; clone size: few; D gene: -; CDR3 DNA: TGCGCCAGCAGTCAAGGTGGATCAGCCAAAAACATTCAGTACTTC; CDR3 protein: CASSQGGSAKNIQYF
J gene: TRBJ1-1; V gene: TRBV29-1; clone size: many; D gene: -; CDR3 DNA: TGCAGCGCAAATCGACCGGGCGTGGAAGCTTTCTTT; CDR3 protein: CSANRPGVEAFF
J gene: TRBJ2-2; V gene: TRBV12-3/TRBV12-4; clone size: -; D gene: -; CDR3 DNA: TGTGCCAGCAGTTTAGTTTCCGTCAAGAACACCGGGGAGCTGTTTTTT; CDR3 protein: CASSLVSVKNTGELFF
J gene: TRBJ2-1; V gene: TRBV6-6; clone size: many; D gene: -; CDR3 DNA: TGTGCCAGCAGTTACGTCTCTAGCAATGAGCAGTTCTTC; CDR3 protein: CASSYVSSNEQFF
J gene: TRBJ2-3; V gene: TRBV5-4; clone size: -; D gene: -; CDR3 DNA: TGTGCCAGCAGCCCCGGTCCGGCAGGGACAGATACGCAGTATTTT; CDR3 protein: CASSPGPAGTDTQYF
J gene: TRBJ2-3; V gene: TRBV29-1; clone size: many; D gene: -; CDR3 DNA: TGCAGCGTTGAAGATCTCACGGGGCTAGGAGATACGCAGTATTTT; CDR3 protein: CSVEDLTGLGDTQYF
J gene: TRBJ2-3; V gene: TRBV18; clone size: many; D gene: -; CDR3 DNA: TGTGCCAGCTCACCTCTCAGGGATACGCAGTATTTT; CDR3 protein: CASSPLRDTQYF
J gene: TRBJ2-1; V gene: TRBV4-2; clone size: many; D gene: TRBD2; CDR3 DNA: TGTGCCAGCAGCCAACCGGGACTAGCGGTTGAGCAGTTCTTC; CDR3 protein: CASSQPGLAVEQFF
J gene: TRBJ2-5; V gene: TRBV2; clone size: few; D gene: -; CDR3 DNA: TGTGCCAGCAGTGAGTTGGTCCAAGAGACCCAGTACTTC; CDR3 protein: CASSELVQETQYF
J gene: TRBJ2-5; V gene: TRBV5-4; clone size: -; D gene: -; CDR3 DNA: TGTGCCAGCAGCCCGGCGGGGAGTCGCGAGACCCAGTACTTC; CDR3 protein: CASSPAGSRETQYF
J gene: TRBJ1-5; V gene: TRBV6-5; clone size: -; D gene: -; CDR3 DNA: TGTGCCAGCAGTGCACTAGGACTGAATAGCAATCAGCCCCAGCATTTT; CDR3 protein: CASSALGLNSNQPQHF
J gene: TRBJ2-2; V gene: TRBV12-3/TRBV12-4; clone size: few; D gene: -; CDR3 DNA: TGTGCCAGCAGTTTAGGGCGGCAGGGGAGCGGGGAGCTGTTTTTT; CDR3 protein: CASSLGRQGSGELFF
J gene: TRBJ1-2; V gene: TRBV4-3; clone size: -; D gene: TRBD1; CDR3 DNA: TGCGCCAGCAGCCAAGAAGGGACAGGGGGAGATGGCTACACCTTC; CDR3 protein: CASSQEGTGGDGYTF
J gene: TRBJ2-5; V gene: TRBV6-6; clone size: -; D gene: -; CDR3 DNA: TGTGCCAGCAGTGGGGGATCACTGCGGGGGACCCAGTACTTC; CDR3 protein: CASSGGSLRGTQYF
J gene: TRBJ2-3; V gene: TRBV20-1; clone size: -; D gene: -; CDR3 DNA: TGCAGTGCTAGTGTTCCCGGGGGCCCCAAGCATGGAAATACGCAGTATTTT; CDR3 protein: CSASVPGGPKHGNTQYF
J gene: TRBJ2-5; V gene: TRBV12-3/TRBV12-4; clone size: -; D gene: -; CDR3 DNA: TGTGCCAGCAGTTTAGGTATAGGCAGGGGGACCCAGTACTTC; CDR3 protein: CASSLGIGRGTQYF
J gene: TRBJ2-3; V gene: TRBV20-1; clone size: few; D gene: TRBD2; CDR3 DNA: TGCAGTGCGAGACGGGGGGGAGCAGATACGCAGTATTTT; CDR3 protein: CSARRGGADTQYF
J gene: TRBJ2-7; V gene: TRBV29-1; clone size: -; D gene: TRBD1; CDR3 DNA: TGCAGCGTCTCGGGACAGGGGGCGCGGGAGCAGTACTTC; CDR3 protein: CSVSGQGAREQYF
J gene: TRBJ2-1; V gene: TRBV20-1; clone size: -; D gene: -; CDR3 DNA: TGCAGGACCGGGGCCAGTGAGCAGTTCTTC; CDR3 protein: CRTGASEQFF
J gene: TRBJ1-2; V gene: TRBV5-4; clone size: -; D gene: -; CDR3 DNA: TGTGCCAGCAGCTACGGGTCCAACTTCTATGGCTACACCTTC; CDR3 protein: CASSYGSNFYGYTF
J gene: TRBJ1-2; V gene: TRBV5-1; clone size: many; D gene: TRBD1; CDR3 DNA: TGCGCCAGCAGCTTGGGGGACAGAAACTATGGCTACACCTTC; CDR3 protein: CASSLGDRNYGYTF
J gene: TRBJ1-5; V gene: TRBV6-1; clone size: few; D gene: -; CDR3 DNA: TGTGCCAGCAGTGGGGAGGGCAATCAGCCCCAGCATTTT; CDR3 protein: CASSGEGNQPQHF